This T cell receptor beta chain comes out of a study of T cell clonality in common variable immunodeficiency. Whole-study findings and limits: What drives increased CVID clonality needs T cell subpopulation sequencing. Common variable immunodeficiency TCR beta sequences reportedly had fewer deletions and N-nucleotide insertions.

Replacement immunoglobulin had been given to every CVID subject for at least one year. No CVID subject was ill or on immunomodulatory drugs when sampled. Some clones are missing from TCRdb's copy, which holds only in-frame ones; the method was immunoSEQ multiplex PCR. This sample has 30,000 to 35,000 clones, each found more than once. This clone was seen only a few times. Its antigen remains unknown. The read ends 3 residues before the CDR3 terminus; that terminus is restored from the germline J gene. V gave up 7 bases and J gave up 3 bases; unmatched junction bases: 19. This CDR3 contains 18 residues. The germline V gene encodes CDR1 LNHDA and CDR2 SQIVND (reference sequence).

This clonotype originated in a human donor with common variable immunodeficiency. The material sequenced was peripheral blood mononuclear cells. This chain joins TRBV19 and TRBJ2-7; 9 nucleotides agree with TRBD2. Partial CDR3 DNA: TGTGCCAGTACCCCCGGGGTAGCGGGAGAAAGGGGCGGCTACGAG. Amino acids: CASTPGVAGERGGYE. The entire CDR3 is CASTPGVAGERGGYEQYF.